This TCR beta chain was sequenced during a study of shared clonotypes between healthy human individuals. Study-level background: With ages of 18 to 49, the donors were a couple of women and a few men.

The CDR3 totals 19 residues. Deep-level assay runs were performed. Profiling relied on immunoSEQ multiplex PCR, and the TCRdb table lists in-frame clones only, not all of them. The table lists 2 million to 3 million clones, roughly 93% of them singletons, with roughly 0.36% in the top ten. Study results and caveats: A limitation of the genetic and exposure-history diversity represented arose from few donors. Across a handful of donors, naive CD4 shared around 5.1%, naive CD8 around 4%, memory CD4 roughly 2.4%, memory CD8 0.4%.

On this clone itself: Its antigen is still unknown.

This sequence was found in a man between 18 and 29 years old in good health. Some clones in this sample may be carry-over from other donors' samples. This chain links TRBV21-1 with TRBJ2-4. TRBV21-1 is labeled a pseudogene. The sample consisted of naive CD4+ T cells from PBMCs. The subset denotes: CD45RA+ positively selected. As DNA, the CDR3 is TGTGCCAGCAGCAAAGACGAGGGTGGGGACCAGGAGGCCAAAAACATTCAGTACTTC. Residues: CASSKDEGGDQEAKNIQYF.